This T cell receptor beta chain was documented in a study of graft-versus-host responses after intestinal transplantation. Study context: Every one of the recipients received anti-thymocyte globulin induction and afterwards took tacrolimus and steroids for approximately three years.

Study outcomes and limitations: Early post-transplant HvG declines showed an association with peak circulating GvH clone levels. GvH clones turned up in recipient marrow; some had shown up first in ileum or blood.

Worth noting for this clone: Its antigen is still unknown.

V was trimmed by 5 bases and J by 7 bases, leaving 20 bases between them. The CDR3 totals 16 residues. Germline V lookup: CDR1 SGHNT, CDR2 YENEEA. The assay was immunoSEQ multiplex PCR, and TCRdb's table has in-frame clones only and misses some. The sample yields 90,000 or so clones, roughly 80% seen once. The receptor comes from a human donor who received an intestinal transplant. V is TRBV11-3 and J is TRBJ2-2; TRBD2 might be the D (5 bases). The specimen was unstimulated CD4+ T cells sorted from spleen or lymph node cells, collected before intestinal transplant. This CDR3 is CASSPSPLRAGGELFF. The CDR3 DNA sequence: TGTGCCAGCAGCCCATCCCCCTTGCGGGCGGGCGGGGAGCTGTTTTTT.